This TCR beta chain is drawn from a study of cytomegalovirus exposure and HLA in healthy donors. Turning to the study itself: Among the approximately 420 donors who were genotyped, approximately 83% fell in the genetic ancestry cluster that is associated with self-reported Caucasian donors.

Germline V gives CDR1 WNHNN, CDR2 SYGVQD (reference sequence). The CDR3 runs to 15 residues. Trimming took 3 bases from V and 3 from J; bases not matched to a gene: 4. The PCR ran on 60 Vbeta and 13 Jbeta primers. Libraries were prepared by immunoSEQ multiplex PCR; TCRdb keeps only in-frame clonotypes and omits some of them. The table records 120,000 or so clones, around three quarters of them present only once. Sequenced material: PBMCs. This TCR came from a female donor in good health and CMV-seronegative. The chain carries TRBV10-1 and TRBJ2-1, with TRBD1 matching 8 bases. The CDR3 DNA reads TGCGCCAGCAGTGACCCGGGGACAGGCTACAATGAGCAGTTCTTC. Translated, it gives CASSDPGTGYNEQFF.